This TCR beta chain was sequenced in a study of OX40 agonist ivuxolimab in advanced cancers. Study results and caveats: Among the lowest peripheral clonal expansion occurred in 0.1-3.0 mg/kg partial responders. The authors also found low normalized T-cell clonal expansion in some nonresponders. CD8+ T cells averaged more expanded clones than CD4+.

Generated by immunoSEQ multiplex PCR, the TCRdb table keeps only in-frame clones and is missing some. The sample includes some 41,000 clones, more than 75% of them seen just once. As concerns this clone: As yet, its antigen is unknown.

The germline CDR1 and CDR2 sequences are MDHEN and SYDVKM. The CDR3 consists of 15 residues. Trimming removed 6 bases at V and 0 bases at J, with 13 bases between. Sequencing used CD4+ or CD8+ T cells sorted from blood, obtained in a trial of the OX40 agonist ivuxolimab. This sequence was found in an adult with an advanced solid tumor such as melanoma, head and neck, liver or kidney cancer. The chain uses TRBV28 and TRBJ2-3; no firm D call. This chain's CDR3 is CASRLGFTSTDTQYF. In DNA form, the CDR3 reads TGTGCCAGCAGGCTGGGCTTCACTAGCACAGATACGCAGTATTTT. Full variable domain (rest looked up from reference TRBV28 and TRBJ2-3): DVKVTQSSRYLVKRTGEKVFLECVQDMDHENMFWYRQDPGLGLRLIYFSYDVKMKEKGDIPEGYSVSREKKERFSLILESASTNQTSMYLCASRLGFTSTDTQYFGPGTRLTVL.